Reported below is one TCR beta chain. Its antigen is still unknown. CDR1 and CDR2 from the germline V gene are SNHLY and FYNNEI. The junction had 7 bases not matched to a gene; V was cut back by 5 bases and J by 6 bases. The CDR3 spans 15 residues. The data belong to a study of untreated major depressive disorder. Study-level points and caveats: Compared with controls, depressed patients showed more TRBV05-01 (Vbeta 5.1) usage in CD4+ T cells.

Data came from immunoSEQ multiplex PCR; TCRdb stores just in-frame clones and leaves some out. The data show about 25,000 clones, roughly nine tenths seen once. This chain uses TRBV2 with TRBJ1-6; 7 nucleotides align to TRBD1. The receptor was derived from a woman in her 30s with major depressive disorder. The sequenced material came from CD4+ T cells from PBMCs. CDR3 sequence: CASSRDSFGNSPLHF. The CDR3 DNA reads as TGTGCCAGCAGTCGGGACAGCTTTGGTAATTCACCCCTCCACTTT.